This T cell receptor (beta chain) was identified during a study of blood T cell repertoires in COVID-19. Across the study: The United States, Italy and Spain supplied acute and convalescent COVID-19 samples. PBMCs, B-cell-depleted T cells, or T cells provided the cDNA or gDNA that made up the material.

Original processing methods: Reference gene primer amplification gave estimated nucleated cell counts. The method was immunoSEQ multiplex PCR; TCRdb's version includes in-frame clones alone and lacks a portion of them. That table furnishes V, J and clone size, whereas the DNA furnished D and trimming. The table lists about 14,000 clones, roughly 73% of them singletons. Sequences were obtained from peripheral blood. This clonotype was sampled from a boy aged 2 to 9 with active or convalescent COVID-19.

The CDR3 loop reads CASSDPQGLTYEQYF. DNA for the CDR3: TGTGCCAGCAGTGACCCCCAGGGGCTAACCTACGAGCAGTACTTC. The chain carries TRBV2 and TRBJ2-7; weak D call: TRBD1 (6 bases). V lost 3 bases and J 2 bases, leaving 14 bases between the germline ends. CDR1 is SNHLY and CDR2 is FYNNEI in the germline V gene. This CDR3 has 15 amino acids.